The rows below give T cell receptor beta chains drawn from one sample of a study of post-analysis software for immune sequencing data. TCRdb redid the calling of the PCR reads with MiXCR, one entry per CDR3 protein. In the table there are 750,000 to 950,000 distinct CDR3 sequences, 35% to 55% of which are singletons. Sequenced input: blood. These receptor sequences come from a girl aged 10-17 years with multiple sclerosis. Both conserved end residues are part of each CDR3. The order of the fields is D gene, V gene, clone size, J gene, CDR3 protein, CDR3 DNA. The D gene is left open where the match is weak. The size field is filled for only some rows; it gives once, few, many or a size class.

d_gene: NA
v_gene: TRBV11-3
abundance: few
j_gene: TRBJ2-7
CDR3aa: CASSFLGSKLGEQYF
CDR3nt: TGTGCCAGCAGCTTCTTGGGGAGCAAGTTAGGCGAGCAGTACTTC

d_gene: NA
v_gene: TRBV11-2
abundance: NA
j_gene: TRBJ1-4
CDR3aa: CASSRGFKEKLFF
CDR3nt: TGTGCCAGCAGCAGGGGATTTAAAGAAAAACTGTTTTTT

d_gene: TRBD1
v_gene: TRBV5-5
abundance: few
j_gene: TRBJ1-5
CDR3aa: CASSWTGGQPQHF
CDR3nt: TGTGCCAGCAGCTGGACAGGGGGTCAGCCCCAGCATTTT

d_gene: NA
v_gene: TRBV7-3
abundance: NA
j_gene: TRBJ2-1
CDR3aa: CASSYGARNEQFF
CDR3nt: TGTGCCAGCAGCTACGGCGCACGGAATGAGCAGTTCTTC

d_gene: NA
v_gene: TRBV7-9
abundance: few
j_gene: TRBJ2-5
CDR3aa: CASSPGGVQYF
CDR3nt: TGTGCCAGCAGTCCAGGAGGGGTGCAGTACTTC

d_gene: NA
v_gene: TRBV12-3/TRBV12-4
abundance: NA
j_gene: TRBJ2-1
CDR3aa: CASSLAREVGYNEQFF
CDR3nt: TGTGCCAGCAGTTTAGCCCGTGAGGTGGGGTACAATGAGCAGTTCTTC

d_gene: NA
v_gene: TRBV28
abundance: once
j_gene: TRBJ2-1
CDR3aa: CASSLSRGKNNEQFF
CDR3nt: TGTGCCAGCAGTTTATCCAGGGGCAAGAACAATGAGCAGTTCTTC

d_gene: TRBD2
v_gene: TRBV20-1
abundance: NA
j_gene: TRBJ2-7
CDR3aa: CSARISGRDNEQYF
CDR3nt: TGCAGTGCTAGGATTAGCGGGAGGGACAACGAGCAGTACTTC

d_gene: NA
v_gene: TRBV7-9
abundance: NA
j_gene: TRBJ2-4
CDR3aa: CASSLARDILAKNIQYF
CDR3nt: TGTGCCAGCAGCTTAGCCCGGGACATCCTAGCCAAAAACATTCAGTACTTC

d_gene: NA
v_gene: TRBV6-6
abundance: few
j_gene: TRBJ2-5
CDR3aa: CASQRGLLPFGETQYF
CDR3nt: TGTGCCTCGCAAAGAGGACTCCTCCCTTTTGGGGAGACCCAGTACTTC

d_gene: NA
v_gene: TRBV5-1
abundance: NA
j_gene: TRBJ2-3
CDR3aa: CASSLASGGPRTDTQYF
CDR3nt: TGCGCCAGCAGCTTGGCATCCGGCGGGCCCCGCACAGATACGCAGTATTTT

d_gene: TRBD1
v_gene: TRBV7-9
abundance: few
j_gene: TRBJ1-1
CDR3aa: CASWDRLNTEAFF
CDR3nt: TGTGCCAGCTGGGACAGGCTGAACACTGAAGCTTTCTTT

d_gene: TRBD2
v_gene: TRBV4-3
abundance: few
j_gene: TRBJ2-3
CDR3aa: CASSQERLAGGNTDTQYF
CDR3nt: TGCGCCAGCAGCCAAGAGAGACTAGCGGGAGGCAACACAGATACGCAGTATTTT

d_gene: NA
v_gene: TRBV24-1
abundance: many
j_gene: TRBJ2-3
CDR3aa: CATSQSDTQYF
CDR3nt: TGTGCCACCAGTCAGTCAGATACGCAGTATTTT

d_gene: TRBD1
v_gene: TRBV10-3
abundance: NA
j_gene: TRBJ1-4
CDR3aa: CAISESRDRNEKLFF
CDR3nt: TGTGCCATCAGTGAGTCGAGGGACAGAAATGAAAAACTGTTTTTT

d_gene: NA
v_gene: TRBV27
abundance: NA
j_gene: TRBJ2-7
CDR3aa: CASSQGTPGHEQYF
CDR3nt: TGTGCCAGCAGTCAGGGGACCCCGGGGCACGAGCAGTACTTC

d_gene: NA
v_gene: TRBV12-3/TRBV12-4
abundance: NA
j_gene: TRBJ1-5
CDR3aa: CASQAGGRQPQHF
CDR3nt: TGTGCCAGCCAGGCGGGCGGCCGTCAGCCCCAGCATTTT

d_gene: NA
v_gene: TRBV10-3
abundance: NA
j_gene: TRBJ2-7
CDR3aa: CAISELGSSYEQYF
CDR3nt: TGTGCCATCAGTGAGCTAGGGAGCTCCTACGAGCAGTACTTC

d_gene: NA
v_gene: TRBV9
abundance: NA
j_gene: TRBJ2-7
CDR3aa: CASSVASGTPYEQYF
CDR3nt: TGTGCCAGCAGCGTAGCGTCCGGGACCCCTTACGAGCAGTACTTC

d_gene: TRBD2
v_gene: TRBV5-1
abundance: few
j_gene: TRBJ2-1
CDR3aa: CASSLGLAPSSYNEQFF
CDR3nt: TGCGCCAGCAGCTTAGGACTAGCGCCTAGCTCCTACAATGAGCAGTTCTTC

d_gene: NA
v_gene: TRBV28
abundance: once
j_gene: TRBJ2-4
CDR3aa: CASSLVTPSRGNIQYF
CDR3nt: TGTGCCAGCAGTTTAGTGACACCCAGTAGGGGAAACATTCAGTACTTC

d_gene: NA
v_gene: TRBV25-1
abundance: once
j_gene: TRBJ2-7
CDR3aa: CASSATERKYEQYF
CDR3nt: TGTGCCAGCAGTGCGACAGAAAGAAAATACGAGCAGTACTTC

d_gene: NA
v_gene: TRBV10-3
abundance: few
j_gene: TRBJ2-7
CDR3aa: CAISEGKAYEQYF
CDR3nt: TGTGCCATCAGTGAGGGGAAGGCCTACGAGCAGTACTTC

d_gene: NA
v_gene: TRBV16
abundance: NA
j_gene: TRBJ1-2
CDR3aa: CASSPITDNSGYTF
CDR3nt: TGTGCCAGCAGCCCTATAACGGACAATTCCGGCTACACCTTC

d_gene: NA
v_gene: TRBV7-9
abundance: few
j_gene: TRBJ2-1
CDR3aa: CASSFFGRLGGQFF
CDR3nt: TGTGCCAGCAGCTTCTTTGGGCGCTTGGGAGGGCAGTTCTTC

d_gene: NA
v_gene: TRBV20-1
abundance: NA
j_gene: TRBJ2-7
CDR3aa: CSASQTLQGAAYEQYF
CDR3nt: TGCAGTGCTAGTCAGACCCTACAGGGAGCGGCCTACGAGCAGTACTTC

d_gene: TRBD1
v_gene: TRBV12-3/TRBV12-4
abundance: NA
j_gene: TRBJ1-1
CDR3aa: CASNPGTGGTEAFF
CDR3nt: TGTGCCAGCAACCCCGGGACAGGGGGCACTGAAGCTTTCTTT

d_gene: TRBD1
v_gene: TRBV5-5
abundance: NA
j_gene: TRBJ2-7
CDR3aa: CASSPGTVNNEQYF
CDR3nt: TGTGCCAGCAGCCCCGGGACAGTCAACAACGAGCAGTACTTC

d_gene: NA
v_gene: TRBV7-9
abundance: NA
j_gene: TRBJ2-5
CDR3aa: CASSLRHGPQETQYF
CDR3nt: TGTGCCAGCAGCTTGAGGCATGGTCCGCAAGAGACCCAGTACTTC

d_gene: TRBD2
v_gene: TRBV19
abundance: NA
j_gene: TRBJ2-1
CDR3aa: CASSPVASGIGDEQFF
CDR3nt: TGTGCCAGTAGTCCCGTGGCTAGCGGGATCGGGGATGAGCAGTTCTTC

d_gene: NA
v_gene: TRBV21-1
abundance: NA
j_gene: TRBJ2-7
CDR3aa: CASSNRGLAGGVPYEQYF
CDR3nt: TGTGCCAGCAGCAACCGCGGACTAGCGGGAGGGGTCCCCTACGAGCAGTACTTC

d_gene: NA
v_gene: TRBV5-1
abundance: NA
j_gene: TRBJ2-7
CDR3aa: CASSLERFIDEQYF
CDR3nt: TGCGCCAGCAGCTTGGAGCGATTTATCGACGAGCAGTACTTC

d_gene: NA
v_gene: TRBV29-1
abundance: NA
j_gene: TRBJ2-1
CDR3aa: CSVGVGNKYEQFF
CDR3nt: TGCAGCGTTGGGGTTGGGAATAAGTATGAGCAGTTCTTC

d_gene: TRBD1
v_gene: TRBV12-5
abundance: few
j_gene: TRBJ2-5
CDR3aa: CASARTGGEETQYF
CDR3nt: TGTGCTAGTGCCAGGACAGGGGGCGAAGAGACCCAGTACTTC

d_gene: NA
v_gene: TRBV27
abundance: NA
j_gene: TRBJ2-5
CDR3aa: CASSTAVTQETQYF
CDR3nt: TGTGCCAGCAGTACAGCGGTCACTCAAGAGACCCAGTACTTC

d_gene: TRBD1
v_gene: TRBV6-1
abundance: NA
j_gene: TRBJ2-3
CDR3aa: CASSPTSLGQGVGDTQYF
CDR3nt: TGTGCCAGCAGCCCGACCTCCTTAGGACAGGGGGTAGGAGATACGCAGTATTTT

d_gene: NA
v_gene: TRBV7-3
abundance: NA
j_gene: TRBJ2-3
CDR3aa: CASSRSVGTGTQYF
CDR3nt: TGTGCCAGCAGCCGTAGTGTCGGCACAGGTACGCAGTATTTT

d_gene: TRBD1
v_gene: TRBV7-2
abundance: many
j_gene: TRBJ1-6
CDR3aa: CASSLWDSGNSPLHF
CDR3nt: TGTGCCAGCAGCCTTTGGGACAGCGGAAATTCACCCCTCCACTTT

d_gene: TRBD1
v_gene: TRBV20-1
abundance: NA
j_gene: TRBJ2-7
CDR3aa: CSATTGVHYEQYF
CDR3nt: TGCAGTGCTACCACAGGGGTACACTACGAGCAGTACTTC

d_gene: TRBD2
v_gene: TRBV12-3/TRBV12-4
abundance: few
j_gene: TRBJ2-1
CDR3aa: CASSLGLAGRRNEQFF
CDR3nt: TGTGCCAGCAGTTTAGGACTAGCGGGAAGGCGCAATGAGCAGTTCTTC

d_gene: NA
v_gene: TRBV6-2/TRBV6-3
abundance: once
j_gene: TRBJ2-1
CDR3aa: CASTDPGGGTYNEQFF
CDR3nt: TGTGCCAGCACCGATCCCGGAGGGGGGACCTACAATGAGCAGTTCTTC

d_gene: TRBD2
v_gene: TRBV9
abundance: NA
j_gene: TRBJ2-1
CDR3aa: CASSHPKAGGALNNEQFF
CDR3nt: TGTGCCAGCAGCCACCCCAAAGCGGGAGGCGCCTTGAACAATGAGCAGTTCTTC

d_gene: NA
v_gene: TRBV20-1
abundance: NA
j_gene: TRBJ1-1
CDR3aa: CSARDKQSTNTEAFF
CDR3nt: TGCAGTGCTAGAGATAAACAGAGTACGAACACTGAAGCTTTCTTT

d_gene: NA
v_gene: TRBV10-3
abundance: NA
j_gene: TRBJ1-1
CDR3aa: CATRDVEAFF
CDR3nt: TGTGCCACCAGGGACGTTGAAGCTTTCTTT

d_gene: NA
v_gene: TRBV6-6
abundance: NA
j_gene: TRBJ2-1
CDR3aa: CASSVRESSYNEQFF
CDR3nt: TGTGCCAGCAGTGTCAGGGAGAGCTCCTACAATGAGCAGTTCTTC

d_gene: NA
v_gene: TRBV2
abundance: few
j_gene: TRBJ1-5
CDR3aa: CASRPGHTNQPQHF
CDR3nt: TGTGCCAGCAGGCCTGGACACACCAATCAGCCCCAGCATTTT

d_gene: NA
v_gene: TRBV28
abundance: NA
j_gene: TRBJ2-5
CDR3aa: CASSSPNGASRETQYF
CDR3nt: TGTGCCAGCAGTTCCCCCAACGGGGCGAGTAGAGAGACCCAGTACTTC

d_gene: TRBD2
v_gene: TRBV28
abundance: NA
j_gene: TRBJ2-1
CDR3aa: CASRRGGRALSEQFF
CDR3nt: TGTGCCAGCCGAAGGGGCGGGAGGGCCCTCAGTGAGCAGTTCTTC

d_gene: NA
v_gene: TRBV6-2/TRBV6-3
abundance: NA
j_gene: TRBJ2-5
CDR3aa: CASSYPRSGKETQYF
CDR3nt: TGTGCCAGCAGTTACCCCCGGTCGGGAAAAGAGACCCAGTACTTC

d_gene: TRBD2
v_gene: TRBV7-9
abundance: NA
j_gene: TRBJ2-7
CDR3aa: CASSLWERDEQYF
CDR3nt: TGTGCCAGCAGCTTATGGGAGCGGGATGAGCAGTACTTC

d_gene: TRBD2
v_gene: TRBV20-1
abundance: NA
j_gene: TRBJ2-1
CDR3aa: CSARDYSGVSYEQFF
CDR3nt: TGCAGTGCTAGAGATTACAGCGGGGTCTCCTACGAGCAGTTCTTC

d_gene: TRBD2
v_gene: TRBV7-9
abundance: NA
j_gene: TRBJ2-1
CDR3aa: CASSLLAGGLYNEQFF
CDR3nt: TGTGCCAGCAGCTTATTAGCGGGAGGGCTCTACAATGAGCAGTTCTTC

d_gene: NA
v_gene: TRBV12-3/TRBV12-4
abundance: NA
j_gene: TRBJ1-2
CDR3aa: CASTLTEGGYGYTF
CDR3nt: TGTGCCAGCACCCTGACCGAAGGGGGCTATGGCTACACCTTC

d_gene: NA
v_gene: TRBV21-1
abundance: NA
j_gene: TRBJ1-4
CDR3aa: CASSKAATDPFGELFF
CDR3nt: TGTGCCAGCAGCAAGGCGGCGACGGACCCCTTTGGCGAACTGTTTTTT

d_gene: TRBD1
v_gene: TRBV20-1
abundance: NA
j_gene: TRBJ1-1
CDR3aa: CSAYKGQGDTEAFF
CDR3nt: TGCAGTGCTTATAAGGGACAGGGGGACACTGAAGCTTTCTTT

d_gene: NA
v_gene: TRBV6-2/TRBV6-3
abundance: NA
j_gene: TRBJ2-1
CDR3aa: CASRPLYSSYNEQFF
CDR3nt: TGTGCCAGCAGACCGCTCTATAGCTCCTACAATGAGCAGTTCTTC

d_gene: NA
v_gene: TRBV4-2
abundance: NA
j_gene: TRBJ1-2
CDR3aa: CASSPNTGLDGYTF
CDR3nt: TGTGCCAGCAGCCCCAACACGGGCCTCGATGGCTACACCTTC

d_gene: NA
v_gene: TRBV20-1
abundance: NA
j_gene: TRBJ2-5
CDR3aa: CSPRGRDQETQYF
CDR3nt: TGCAGTCCCCGGGGCCGGGACCAAGAGACCCAGTACTTC

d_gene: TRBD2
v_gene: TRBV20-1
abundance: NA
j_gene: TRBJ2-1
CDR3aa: CSARDGTSATSYNEQFF
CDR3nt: TGCAGTGCTAGAGATGGAACTAGCGCAACGTCCTACAATGAGCAGTTCTTC